These 3 T cell receptor beta chains were all obtained from the same sample, sequenced in a study of blood T cell repertoires in COVID-19. Profiling relied on immunoSEQ multiplex PCR, and the TCRdb table lists in-frame clones only, not all of them. The sample lists about 140,000 clones, 70% to 90% occurring once. The sample comprised peripheral blood. These receptors all come from a woman aged 60-75 years with acute or convalescent COVID-19.

The chain recombines TRBV7-6 with TRBJ2-7; no reliable D call. The V end lost 4 bases, the J end lost 6 bases, and 13 bases lay between the germline ends. The CDR3 is 13 residues long. Per the germline V gene, CDR1 is SGHVS and CDR2 is FNYEAQ. The CDR3 sequence: CASSSDSGREQYF. DNA of the CDR3: TGTGCCAGCAGCTCAGATTCGGGTCGCGAGCAGTACTTC.

V is TRBV5-4 and J is TRBJ2-6, with 7 bases that match TRBD2. This CDR3 contains 16 residues. The junction had 2 bases not matched to a gene; V was cut back by 0 bases and J by 2 bases. Germline V gene sequence: CDR1 SGHNT, CDR2 YYREEE (reference sequence). The CDR3 loop reads CASSLDGGAGANVLTF. The DNA of the CDR3 is TGTGCCAGCAGCTTGGATGGGGGGGCTGGGGCCAACGTCCTGACTTTC.

The chain joins TRBV9 to TRBJ2-7; D is unclear. This CDR3 has 13 amino acids. Trimming took off 4 bases at V and 2 bases at J, with 10 bases between the two ends. CDR1 and CDR2 from the germline V gene are SGDLS and YYNGEE. The CDR3 coding sequence is TGTGCCAGCAGCACAGACCCCACCTACGAGCAGTACTTC. This gives the protein CASSTDPTYEQYF.